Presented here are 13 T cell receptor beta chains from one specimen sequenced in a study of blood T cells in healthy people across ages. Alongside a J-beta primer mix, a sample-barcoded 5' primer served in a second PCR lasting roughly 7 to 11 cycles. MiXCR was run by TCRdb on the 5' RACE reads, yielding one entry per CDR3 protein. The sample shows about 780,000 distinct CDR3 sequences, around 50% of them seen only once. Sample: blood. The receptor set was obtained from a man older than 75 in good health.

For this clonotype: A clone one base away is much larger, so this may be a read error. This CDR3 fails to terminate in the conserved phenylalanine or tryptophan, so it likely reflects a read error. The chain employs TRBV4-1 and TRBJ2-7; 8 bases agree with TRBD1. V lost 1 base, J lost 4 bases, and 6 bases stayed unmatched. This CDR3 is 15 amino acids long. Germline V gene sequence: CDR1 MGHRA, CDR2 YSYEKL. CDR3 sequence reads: CASSQGTGRGYEQYS. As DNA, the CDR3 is TGCGCCAGCAGCCAAGGGACAGGGAGAGGGTACGAGCAGTACTCC.

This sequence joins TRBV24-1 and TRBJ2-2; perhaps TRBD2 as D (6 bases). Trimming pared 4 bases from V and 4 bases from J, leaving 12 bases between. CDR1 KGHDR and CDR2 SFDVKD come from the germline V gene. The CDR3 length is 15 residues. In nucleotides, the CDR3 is TGTGCCACCAGTGACCTCGGGGGACCCACCGGGGAGCTGTTTTTT. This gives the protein CATSDLGGPTGELFF.

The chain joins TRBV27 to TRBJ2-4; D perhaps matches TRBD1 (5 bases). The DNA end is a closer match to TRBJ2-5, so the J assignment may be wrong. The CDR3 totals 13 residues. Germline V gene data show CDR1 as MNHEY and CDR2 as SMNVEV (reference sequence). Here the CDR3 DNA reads TGTGCCAGCAGTTTACGGCAGCAGGGGACCCAGTACTTC. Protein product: CASSLRQQGTQYF.

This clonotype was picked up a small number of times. CDR3 bases: TGTGCCAGCAGCGTCGGACAATACAATGAGCAGTTCTTC. Translation gives CASSVGQYNEQFF. The chain carries TRBV9 and TRBJ2-1; possibly TRBD1 for D (5 bases). Germline assignment: CDR1 SGDLS and CDR2 YYNGEE. Trimming cost V 2 bases and J 4 bases, with 7 bases left between them. This CDR3 has 13 residues.

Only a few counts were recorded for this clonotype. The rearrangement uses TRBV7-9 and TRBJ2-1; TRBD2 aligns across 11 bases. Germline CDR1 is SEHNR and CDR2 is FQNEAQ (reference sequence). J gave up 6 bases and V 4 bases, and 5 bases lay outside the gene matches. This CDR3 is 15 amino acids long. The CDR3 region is CASSSRLAGINEQFF. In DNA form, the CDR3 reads TGTGCCAGCAGCTCGAGACTAGCGGGGATCAATGAGCAGTTCTTC.

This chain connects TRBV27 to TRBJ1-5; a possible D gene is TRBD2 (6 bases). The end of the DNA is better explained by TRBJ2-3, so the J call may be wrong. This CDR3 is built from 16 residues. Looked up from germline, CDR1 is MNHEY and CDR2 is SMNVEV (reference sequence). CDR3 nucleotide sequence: TGTGCCAGCAGTCCTACTGACCGGGGGAGAAATCAGCCCCAGTATTTT. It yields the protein CASSPTDRGRNQPQYF.

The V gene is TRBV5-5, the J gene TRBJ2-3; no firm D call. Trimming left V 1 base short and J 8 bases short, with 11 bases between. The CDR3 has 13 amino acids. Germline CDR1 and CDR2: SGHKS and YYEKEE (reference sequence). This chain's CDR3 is CASSLTVASTQYF. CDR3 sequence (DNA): TGTGCCAGCAGCTTGACGGTCGCCAGTACGCAGTATTTT.

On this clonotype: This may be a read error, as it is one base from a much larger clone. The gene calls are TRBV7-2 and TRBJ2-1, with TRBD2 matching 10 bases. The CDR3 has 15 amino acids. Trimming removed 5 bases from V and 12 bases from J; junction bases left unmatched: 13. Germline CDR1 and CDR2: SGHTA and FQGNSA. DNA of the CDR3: TGTGCCAGCAGCGTTTCTAGCGGGAGTTCGTATGGGCAGTTCTTC. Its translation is CASSVSSGSSYGQFF.

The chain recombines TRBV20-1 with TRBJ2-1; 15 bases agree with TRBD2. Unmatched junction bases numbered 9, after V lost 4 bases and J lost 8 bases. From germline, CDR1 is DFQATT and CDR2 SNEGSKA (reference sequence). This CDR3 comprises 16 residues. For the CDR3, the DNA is TGCAGTGCTACTACGGGACTAGCGGGAGGTATTGATGAGCAGTTCTTC. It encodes CSATTGLAGGIDEQFF.

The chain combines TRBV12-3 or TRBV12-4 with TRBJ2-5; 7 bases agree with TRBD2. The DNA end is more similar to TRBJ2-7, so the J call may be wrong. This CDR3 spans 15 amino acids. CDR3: CASSTGSGSPYEQYF. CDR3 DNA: TGTGCCAGCAGTACCGGTAGCGGGTCCCCCTACGAGCAGTACTTC.

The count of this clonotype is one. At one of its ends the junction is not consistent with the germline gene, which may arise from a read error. This chain's CDR3 is CAVSLEYYNEQFF. The CDR3 DNA reads as TGTGCCGTCAGTCTGGAATATTACAATGAGCAGTTCTTC. The chain combines TRBV10-3 with TRBJ2-1; D remains unclear. This CDR3 has 13 residues. The germline CDR1 and CDR2 sequences are ENHRY and SYGVKD.

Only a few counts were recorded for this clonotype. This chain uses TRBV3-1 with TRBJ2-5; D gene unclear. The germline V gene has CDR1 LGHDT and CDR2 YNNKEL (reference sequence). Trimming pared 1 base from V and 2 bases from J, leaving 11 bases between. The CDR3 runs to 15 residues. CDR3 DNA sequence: TGTGCCAGCAGCCAAGGTTACCTTCCACAAGAGACCCAGTACTTC. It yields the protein CASSQGYLPQETQYF.

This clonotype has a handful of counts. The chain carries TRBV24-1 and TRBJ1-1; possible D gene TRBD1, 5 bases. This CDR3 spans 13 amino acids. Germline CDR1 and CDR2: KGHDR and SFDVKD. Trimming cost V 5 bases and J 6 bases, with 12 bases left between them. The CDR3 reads CATSVQGSAEAFF. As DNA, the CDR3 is TGTGCCACCAGTGTTCAGGGTTCGGCTGAAGCTTTCTTT.